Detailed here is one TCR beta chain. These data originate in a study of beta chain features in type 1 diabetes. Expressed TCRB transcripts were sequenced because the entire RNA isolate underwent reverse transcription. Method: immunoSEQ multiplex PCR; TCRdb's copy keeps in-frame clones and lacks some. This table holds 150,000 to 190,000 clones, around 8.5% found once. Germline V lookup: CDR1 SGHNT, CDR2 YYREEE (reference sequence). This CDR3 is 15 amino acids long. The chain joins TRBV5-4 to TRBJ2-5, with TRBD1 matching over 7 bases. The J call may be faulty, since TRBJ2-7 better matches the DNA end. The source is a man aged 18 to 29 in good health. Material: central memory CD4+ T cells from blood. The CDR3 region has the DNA TGTGCCAGCAGTTCCAAAGGGACAGCGGACTACGAGCAGTACTTC. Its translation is CASSSKGTADYEQYF.